The subject of this entry is one T cell receptor beta chain. Its antigen is unknown. TCRdb fed the 5' RACE reads into MiXCR, producing one record per CDR3 protein. The data contain some 690,000 distinct CDR3 sequences, 21% of them singletons. The V gene's germline CDR1 is MNHNS and CDR2 SASEGT. Trimming cost V 5 bases and J 4 bases, with 13 bases left between them. This CDR3 is 14 amino acids long. The entry originates in a study of identical twins. Study-level points and caveats: Invariant populations such as MAIT and iNKT cells could partly muddle zero-insertion analyses.

The data also belong to a second study, concerning T cells expressing NK-cell markers. That investigation notes: Sequenced donors, eight in total, included seven who were HCMV-seropositive and one who was seronegative. There remained a lack of clarity about HCMV specificity of expanded NKG2C+ T cell clones.

The TCR was taken from a woman aged 18 to 35 in good health. Sequencing was performed on PBMCs. The gene calls are TRBV6-1 and TRBJ2-3, with D perhaps matching TRBD2 (6 bases). The CDR3: CASSQRQRADTQYF. CDR3 sequence (DNA): TGTGCCAGCAGTCAACGACAGCGGGCAGATACGCAGTATTTT.